This T cell receptor beta chain came from a study of spatial heterogeneity in lung cancer. General observations from the study: For expanded intratumoral alpha and beta TCRs, counts tracked tumor mutation counts.

Looked up from germline, CDR1 is MNHNY and CDR2 is SVGAGI (reference sequence). CDR3 size: 12 residues. V lost 2 bases to trimming and J lost 9 bases, with 9 bases between them. Time point meaning: sample taken at primary tumor resection. Samples were obtained from some 70 donors, all untreated early-stage non-small cell lung cancer patients. This clonotype is deemed medium-sized. Its antigen is still unknown. From the 5' RACE reads, TCRdb called clonotypes with MiXCR, one entry per CDR3 protein. The data hold around 21,000 distinct CDR3 sequences, with about 4.5% observed a single time. The sequence came from a male donor with early-stage non-small cell lung cancer. V and J are TRBV6-6 and TRBJ2-3; D may correspond to TRBD1 or TRBD2 (6 bases each). This specimen consisted of lung tumor tissue, obtained at surgery. The CDR3 here is CASSYEGGTQYF. CDR3 nucleotide sequence: TGTGCCAGCAGTTACGAGGGGGGAACGCAGTATTTT.